The table lists the clone carrying this TCR beta chain with many counts. As yet, its antigen is unknown. RNA-based 3' RACE libraries used unique molecular identifiers. A single record per CDR3 protein comes from TCRdb applying MiXCR to the 3' RACE reads. Here the sample spans 30,000 to 50,000 distinct CDR3 sequences, about 6.5% being singletons. The sample comes from a study of HIV-infected children after antiretroviral therapy interruption. Whole-study context: Median age was around 10 years (interruption) and about 8 years (continuous). Notes on the study in general: By the end of treatment interruption, naive CD4+ clonality (Gini) increased. Naive CD4+ CDR3 sharing between time points fell after interruption began. Minor non-naive CD45RA+ populations, like EMRA or stem memory, might contaminate naive sorts.

The V end was cut by 1 base, the J end by 5 bases, with 14 bases between. The CDR3 is 15 residues long. Germline values: CDR1 SGHVS, CDR2 FQNEAQ. Stated treatment: PENTA 11 planned treatment interruption arm or continuous ART arm. The V gene is TRBV7-8, the J gene TRBJ2-5; maybe TRBD1 (5 bases). The sample consisted of CD45RA+ CD4+ T cells from PBMCs, pooled from several time points, taken from a donor given antiretroviral therapy, either interrupted or continuous. Subset in this sample: naive CD4+ CD45RA+ CD45RO- T cells. The source is a pool of human donors with HIV. CDR3 in DNA: TGTGCCAGCAGCTTAGGGGCAGGGTATTCGGAGACCCAGTACTTC. The encoded protein is CASSLGAGYSETQYF.